A single sample is the source of the 13 T cell receptor beta chains below, sequenced in a study of CD8+ T cells in alopecia areata. Extracted from the samples, RNA was reverse transcribed into cDNA to serve as the sequencing template. Repertoires were generated with immunoSEQ multiplex PCR, while TCRdb's copy carries only in-frame clones and drops some. This table has about 140,000 clones, around 51% appearing once. The sample here was CD4+ T cells sorted from blood, taken at week 0. These receptors were taken from a human donor with alopecia areata.

This clone was recorded a few times. This chain joins TRBV7-2 and TRBJ2-5; D not certain. Germline V gene data show CDR1 as SGHTA and CDR2 as FQGNSA. The ends were cut back, 5 bases at V and 4 bases at J, with 11 bases in the middle. The CDR3 length is 13 residues. The CDR3 DNA is TGTGCCAGCAGCCGCCGACTGGGAGAGACCCAGTACTTC. Protein sequence: CASSRRLGETQYF.

This chain links TRBV2 with TRBJ1-4; 9 bases line up with TRBD1. The junction had 7 bases not matched to a gene; V was cut back by 8 bases and J by 3 bases. Germline lookup yields CDR1 SNHLY and CDR2 FYNNEI. The CDR3 is made up of 15 amino acids. This CDR3 is CASRFTGGPNEKLFF. In DNA, the CDR3 is TGTGCCAGCCGGTTTACAGGGGGCCCTAATGAAAAACTGTTTTTT. The full variable domain, its missing parts supplied by reference TRBV2 and TRBJ1-4, is EPEVTQTPSHQVTQMGQEVILRCVPISNHLYFYWYRQILGQKVEFLVSFYNNEISEKSEIFDDQFSVERPDGSNFTLKIRSTKLEDSAMYFCASRFTGGPNEKLFFGSGTQLSVL.

The V gene is TRBV10-3, the J gene TRBJ2-1; D gene ambiguous. Trimming stripped 4 bases from V and 8 bases from J, with 12 bases between. CDR3 length equals 13 residues. The germline CDR1 and CDR2 sequences are ENHRY and SYGVKD. The CDR3 nucleotides are TGTGCCATCAGTGCGGCTAGTATAGATGAGCAGTTCTTC. Translating it yields CAISAASIDEQFF.

This chain joins TRBV7-6 and TRBJ2-2; D ambiguous. Trimming took off 5 bases at V and 1 base at J, with 14 bases between the two ends. The CDR3 consists of 16 residues. Germline values: CDR1 SGHVS, CDR2 FNYEAQ. CDR3 coding DNA: TGTGCCAGCAGCCAACTCGGTTCGGTGAACACCGGGGAGCTGTTTTTT. It codes for CASSQLGSVNTGELFF.

CDR3 amino acids: CASSLRTGAQYF. CDR3 sequence (DNA): TGTGCCAGCAGTCTAAGGACAGGGGCGCAGTACTTC. This chain uses TRBV11-2 with TRBJ2-7, with TRBD1 identical over 9 bases. V was clipped by 6 bases and J by 9 bases; unmatched bases: 6. There are 12 residues in the CDR3. Germline V gene sequence: CDR1 SGHAT, CDR2 FQNNGV.

This rearrangement joins TRBV11-2 to TRBJ2-5; the match to TRBD2 covers 8 bases. The ends lost 5 bases at V and 1 base at J; junction bases unmatched: 12. Per germline, CDR1 SGHAT and CDR2 FQNNGV. There are 17 residues in the CDR3. CDR3 in amino acids: CASSLSTSGPSQETQYF. CDR3 bases: TGTGCCAGCAGCCTCTCCACTAGCGGCCCCTCCCAAGAGACCCAGTACTTC.

The J gene is TRBJ1-2, the V gene TRBV30, with a weak D call TRBD1 (6 bases). The V gene lost 7 bases and the J gene lost 4 bases, with 13 bases spanning the gap. This CDR3 region has 12 residues. CDR1 is GTSNPN and CDR2 is SVGIG in the germline V gene (reference sequence). The CDR3 coding sequence is TGTGCCTTACAGGGAAGCACCTATGGCTACACCTTC. It specifies CALQGSTYGYTF. Full variable domain (remainder filled in from reference TRBV30 and TRBJ1-2): SQTIHQWPATLVQPVGSPLSLECTVEGTSNPNLYWYRQAAGRGLQLLFYSVGIGQISSEVPQNLSASRPQDRQFILSSKKLLLSDSGFYLCALQGSTYGYTFGSGTRLTVV.

This clone was seen only a few times. This sequence joins TRBV7-2 and TRBJ2-1; the D gene could be TRBD1 or TRBD2 (5 bases each). The CDR3 runs to 13 residues. Germline CDR1 and CDR2: SGHTA and FQGNSA. Trimming stripped 7 bases from V and 8 bases from J, with 15 bases between. Here the CDR3 DNA reads TGTGCCAGCAACAGGAGGATGAACGATGAGCAGTTCTTC. As protein: CASNRRMNDEQFF.

The V call is TRBV7-9, the J call TRBJ2-1; D is perhaps TRBD2 (6 bases). In germline, CDR1 is SEHNR, CDR2 FQNEAQ (reference sequence). CDR3 size: 14 residues. V was shortened by 6 bases and J by 6 bases, with 15 bases between the two germline ends. The CDR3 here is CASRPELATNEQFF. DNA for the CDR3: TGTGCCAGCAGGCCGGAACTAGCTACCAATGAGCAGTTCTTC.

V usage is TRBV6-6 and J usage is TRBJ2-7, with 11 bases fitting TRBD2. Unmatched junction bases numbered 4, after V lost 5 bases and J lost 4 bases. The germline gives CDR1 MNHNY, CDR2 SVGAGI (reference sequence). The CDR3 loop spans 14 amino acids. DNA for the CDR3: TGTGCCAGCAGTCCCGGGACTAGCGGATACGAGCAGTACTTC. It encodes CASSPGTSGYEQYF.

This clone was detected only once. The V and J genes are TRBV6-5 and TRBJ1-2; D is unclear. Germline CDR1 is MNHEY and CDR2 is SVGAGI. The ends were cut back, 2 bases at V and 5 bases at J, with 12 bases in the middle. This CDR3 comprises 14 residues. This chain's CDR3 is CASSYRDNRYGYTF. For the CDR3, the DNA is TGTGCCAGCAGTTACAGGGATAATCGGTATGGCTACACCTTC.

This clone was recorded a few times. The chain couples TRBV18 to TRBJ2-7, with D possibly TRBD1 on 6 matching bases. V dropped 5 bases and J dropped 3 bases, with 14 bases sitting between them. From germline, CDR1 is KGHSH and CDR2 LQKENI. The CDR3 runs to 14 residues. CDR3 sequence reads: CASSAISTGYEQYF. The CDR3 region has the DNA TGTGCCAGCTCAGCAATCTCGACAGGCTACGAGCAGTACTTC.

The V and J genes are TRBV6-5 and TRBJ2-2; D is perhaps TRBD2 (7 bases). Germline CDR1 MNHEY, CDR2 SVGAGI. V dropped 5 bases and J dropped 6 bases, with 10 bases sitting between them. This CDR3 spans 13 amino acids. CDR3 bases: TGTGCCAGCAGTCGCGGGGGCCCCGGGGAGCTGTTTTTT. Its translation is CASSRGGPGELFF.